A selection of T cell receptor beta chains follows, all from one sample in a study of beta chain features in type 1 diabetes. TCRdb keeps only in-frame clones here, not all; method: immunoSEQ multiplex PCR. The sample shows around 500,000 clones, 30% of them seen only once. Sequencing was done on a sample of naive CD4+ T cells from blood. The receptors were sampled from a man between 18 and 29 years old in good health. Both conserved end residues are part of each CDR3. The D gene is left open where the match is weak. Rows may omit the clone size; those that give it use once, few, many or a size class.

D gene: NA
J gene: TRBJ1-2
V gene: TRBV9
clone size: NA
CDR3 DNA: TGTGCCAGCAGCGTTGAGATCGGAAACTATGGCTACACCTTC
CDR3 protein: CASSVEIGNYGYTF

D gene: NA
J gene: TRBJ1-5
V gene: TRBV30
clone size: few
CDR3 DNA: TGTGCCTGGAGGGCGGGTTTCAATCAGCCCCAGCATTTT
CDR3 protein: CAWRAGFNQPQHF

D gene: TRBD2
J gene: TRBJ2-1
V gene: TRBV30
clone size: NA
CDR3 DNA: TGTGCCTGGAGTGCAGAGGGAGCGGGATTTACCTACAATGAGCAGTTCTTC
CDR3 protein: CAWSAEGAGFTYNEQFF

D gene: NA
J gene: TRBJ2-4
V gene: TRBV7-9
clone size: NA
CDR3 DNA: TGTGCCAGCAGCTTAGCCCAGAACCGCGGCCTAGCCAAAAACATTCAGTACTTC
CDR3 protein: CASSLAQNRGLAKNIQYF

D gene: NA
J gene: TRBJ1-3
V gene: TRBV25-1
clone size: few
CDR3 DNA: TGTGCCAGCGCCTTCCGGGAGACCATATATTTT
CDR3 protein: CASAFRETIYF

D gene: NA
J gene: TRBJ2-1
V gene: TRBV7-9
clone size: NA
CDR3 DNA: TGTGCCAGCAGCCCCCCCTCCGGGAATGAGCAGTTCTTC
CDR3 protein: CASSPPSGNEQFF

D gene: TRBD2
J gene: TRBJ2-5
V gene: TRBV29-1
clone size: NA
CDR3 DNA: TGCAGCGTTGGGGAAGCGGGAGTTCCTGAGACCCAGTACTTC
CDR3 protein: CSVGEAGVPETQYF

D gene: TRBD2
J gene: TRBJ2-1
V gene: TRBV7-9
clone size: few
CDR3 DNA: TGTGCCAGCAGCCTCCCCGGGACTAGGTGTTTCTTC
CDR3 protein: CASSLPGTRCFF

D gene: NA
J gene: TRBJ2-1
V gene: TRBV11-2
clone size: few
CDR3 DNA: TGTGCCAGCAGCTCCTCGCTGCGCAATGAGCAGTTCTTC
CDR3 protein: CASSSSLRNEQFF

D gene: NA
J gene: TRBJ2-7
V gene: TRBV5-1
clone size: NA
CDR3 DNA: TGCGCCAGCAGCTACGCGACAGGCGACAGCTCCTACGAGCAGTACTTC
CDR3 protein: CASSYATGDSSYEQYF

D gene: NA
J gene: TRBJ2-7
V gene: TRBV7-2
clone size: NA
CDR3 DNA: TGTGCCAGCAGCTTATCAGCGGTCTCCTACGAGCAGTACTTC
CDR3 protein: CASSLSAVSYEQYF

D gene: NA
J gene: TRBJ1-1
V gene: TRBV30
clone size: few
CDR3 DNA: TGTGCCTCCCGAAGGGGACCTCTCCCCGGCGCTGAAGCTTTCTTT
CDR3 protein: CASRRGPLPGAEAFF

D gene: TRBD1
J gene: TRBJ2-7
V gene: TRBV30
clone size: NA
CDR3 DNA: TGTGCCTGGGTCCGGGACAGGGGCTACGAGCAGTACTTC
CDR3 protein: CAWVRDRGYEQYF

D gene: NA
J gene: TRBJ2-7
V gene: TRBV4-2
clone size: NA
CDR3 DNA: TGTGCCAGCAGCTTCGAACTAGCTGCCGAGCAGTACTTC
CDR3 protein: CASSFELAAEQYF

D gene: NA
J gene: TRBJ2-5
V gene: TRBV30
clone size: NA
CDR3 DNA: TGTGCCTGGAGTCTTTGGGATGTCAGCCAAGAGACCCAGTACTTC
CDR3 protein: CAWSLWDVSQETQYF

D gene: NA
J gene: TRBJ2-7
V gene: TRBV5-1
clone size: NA
CDR3 DNA: TGCGCCAGCAGCTTACAGGACACCTACGAGCAGTACTTC
CDR3 protein: CASSLQDTYEQYF

D gene: NA
J gene: TRBJ2-1
V gene: TRBV9
clone size: few
CDR3 DNA: TGTGCCAGCAGCCCGTACAATGAGCAGTTCTTC
CDR3 protein: CASSPYNEQFF

D gene: NA
J gene: TRBJ2-7
V gene: TRBV18
clone size: few
CDR3 DNA: TGTGCCAGCTCACCGGACTTCTACGAGCAGTACTTC
CDR3 protein: CASSPDFYEQYF

D gene: TRBD1
J gene: TRBJ1-2
V gene: TRBV11-1
clone size: few
CDR3 DNA: TGTGCCAGCAGCCGAGGACAGGGCTATGGCTACACCTTC
CDR3 protein: CASSRGQGYGYTF

D gene: NA
J gene: TRBJ2-5
V gene: TRBV11-2
clone size: NA
CDR3 DNA: TGTGCCAGCAGCTCCGGAGGGACTTACCAGTACTTC
CDR3 protein: CASSSGGTYQYF

D gene: NA
J gene: TRBJ2-3
V gene: TRBV29-1
clone size: few
CDR3 DNA: TGCAGCGTTGAAGGATACACCACAGATACGCAGTATTTT
CDR3 protein: CSVEGYTTDTQYF

D gene: TRBD2
J gene: TRBJ2-5
V gene: TRBV29-1
clone size: few
CDR3 DNA: TGCAGCGTTGAGGGCGGGAGGGAGACCCAGTACTTC
CDR3 protein: CSVEGGRETQYF

D gene: NA
J gene: TRBJ2-1
V gene: TRBV30
clone size: NA
CDR3 DNA: TGTGCCTCTCGTGGGGGGTTGCGCGGTTACAATGAGCAGTTCTTC
CDR3 protein: CASRGGLRGYNEQFF

D gene: NA
J gene: TRBJ2-1
V gene: TRBV20-1
clone size: few
CDR3 DNA: TGCAGTGCGGAGGGCTACAATGAGCAGTTCTTC
CDR3 protein: CSAEGYNEQFF

D gene: NA
J gene: TRBJ2-7
V gene: TRBV4-3
clone size: few
CDR3 DNA: TGCGCCAGCAGCCAAGAAGCGGGCTACGAGCAGTACTTC
CDR3 protein: CASSQEAGYEQYF